The T cell receptor (beta chain) under discussion was sequenced for a study of cytomegalovirus exposure and HLA in healthy donors. For the study at large: The platform used for the 120 or so validation repertoires matched that of the approximately 620 first-cohort repertoires, a later analysis reported.

Study findings and constraints: Rare sequences made up most TCRs, while some public TCRs were found in many donors.

The CDR3 has 16 amino acids. V lost 0 bases and J 3 bases, leaving 12 bases between the germline ends. Germline CDR1 is LGHNA and CDR2 is YSLEER. The donors belonged to the approximately 110-subject validation cohort, separate from the approximately 700-subject first cohort. Method: immunoSEQ multiplex PCR; TCRdb's copy keeps in-frame clones and lacks some. The sample consists of about 130,000 clones, 85% to 90% of them appearing once. Notes on this clone: Its antigen is currently unknown.

The sequence came from a woman aged 18 to 35 in good health and CMV-seropositive. The chain carries TRBV4-3 and TRBJ1-3; the D is unclear. Sequenced material: PBMCs. The CDR3 spells CASSQDAVADGNTIYF. The CDR3 DNA reads as TGCGCCAGCAGCCAAGATGCGGTGGCAGATGGAAACACCATATATTTT.